These 31 T cell receptor gamma chains came from one sample sequenced in a study of γδ T cells in repeated Plasmodium falciparum infection. TCRdb reran clone calling via CATT on the multiplex PCR reads. The sample includes 30,000 or so gamma-chain clones, approximately 1.5% of them seen just once. Bulk repertoires came from Vgamma9/Vdelta2+ or Vdelta2-negative gammadelta T cells flow-sorted from PBMC. The sequenced sample consisted of gamma-delta T cells from blood. All receptors derive from a pool of human donors (malaria-infected and uninfected, not separated).

The sample holds a few counts of this clone. A far larger clone is a single base away, which makes a read error likely. This chain joins TRGV9 and TRGJP. The J gene is absent in TCRdb and was assigned here via DNA matching to germline. This CDR3 region has 17 residues. Germline V lookup: CDR1 GITISATS, CDR2 ISYDGTV (reference sequence). This chain's CDR3 is CALWEVWRELGKKIKVF. The CDR3 nucleotides are TGTGCCTTGTGGGAGGTGTGGCGAGAGCTGGGCAAAAAAATCAAGGTATTT.

J is TRGJ1 or TRGJ2 and V is TRGV8. Matching the DNA to germline supplied the J gene, which TCRdb does not give. Germline V CDR1 and CDR2: VENAVY, YDSYNSRV. The V and J ends lost 2 bases and 2 bases, in that order; junction bases with no gene match: 9. The CDR3 contains 15 residues. The CDR3 DNA sequence: TGTGCCACCTGGGATAATAGGGGCGATTATTATAAGAAACTCTTT. Protein sequence: CATWDNRGDYYKKLF.

Note on this clone: The limits of the CDR3 on the DNA are not certain, so only TCRdb's listed CDR3 is given. No J gene was called, and the V gene is TRGV4. Germline loops: CDR1 EGSTGY, CDR2 YDSYTSSV. The CDR3 extends over 26 residues, inclusive of both ends. This CDR3 reads CAILLKMTLESITVPPGNPLYYKKLF.

This clone was seen at least ten times. TCRdb shows a much larger clone's protein in place of this DNA's translation, and the two differ at residue 5, likely through a read error; the protein shown is translated from the DNA. The chain uses TRGV9 and TRGJ1 or TRGJ2. Germline CDR1 reads GITISATS; CDR2 reads ISYDGTV (reference sequence). There are 11 residues in the CDR3. J lost 9 bases, V lost 5 bases, and 7 bases had no gene match. CDR3 DNA sequence: TGTGCCTTGTGGGGGGGTTTTAAGAAACTCTTT. Residues: CALWGGFKKLF.

There are a few counts of this clone. This DNA's translation differs at residue 10 from TCRdb's protein, which comes from a much larger clone; a read error is likely, and the protein shown is translated from the DNA. The chain uses TRGV9 and TRGJP. TCRdb is silent on the J gene; assignment here came from matching the DNA to germline. The CDR3 covers 17 residues. J lost 12 bases, V lost 0 bases, and 11 bases had no gene match. Per germline, CDR1 GITISATS and CDR2 ISYDGTV (reference sequence). In DNA, the CDR3 is TGTGCCTTGTGGGAGGTGCGATCCGGGTCGGGCAAAAAAATCAAGGTATTT. Protein product: CALWEVRSGSGKKIKVF.

This clone was detected ten times or more. With a far larger clone one base away, a read error is the likely cause. In the same sample, other DNA sequences code for this CDR3. The chain employs TRGV9 and TRGJP. No J segment appears in TCRdb, so it was assigned here by matching the sequence to germline. The CDR3 extends over 19 amino acids. Germline V gene lookup returns CDR1 GITISATS and CDR2 ISYDGTV (reference sequence). The DNA for the CDR3 is TGTGCCTTGTGGGAGGTGCATTTGGTGAGGGAGTTGGGCAAGAAAATCAAGGTATTT. Its translation is CALWEVHLVRELGKKIKVF.

On this clone: It may be a read error: a sequence one base away is much more abundant. The identical CDR3 is also encoded by other nucleotide sequences in the sample. The rearrangement uses TRGV9 and TRGJ1 or TRGJ2. TCRdb gives no J gene; it was assigned here by matching the DNA to germline. The CDR3 has 11 residues. The germline CDR1 and CDR2 sequences are GITISATS and ISYDGTV (reference sequence). The CDR3 sequence is CALWEMSEKLF. The CDR3 nucleotides are TGTGCCCTGTGGGAGATGTCGGAGAAACTCTTT.

This clone occurred many times. A much larger clone sits a single nucleotide away, making a read error possible. This rearrangement joins TRGV4 to TRGJ1 or TRGJ2. Germline V gives CDR1 EGSTGY, CDR2 YDSYTSSV. This CDR3 comprises 13 residues. With 4 bases clipped from V and 3 bases from J, the junction kept 6 bases outside the gene matches. The CDR3, as DNA: TGTGCCACCTGGGAGAAGAGTTATTATAAGAAACTCTTT. This sequence encodes CATWEKSYYKKLF.

With respect to this clone: This sequence is one base from a far larger clone and is likely a read error. The identical CDR3 is also encoded by other nucleotide sequences in the sample. V and J are TRGV8 and TRGJP1. Here the J gene came from matching the DNA to germline, since TCRdb omits it. V shed 2 bases and J 11 bases; nucleotides not matched to a gene: 11. This CDR3 region has 14 residues. The germline V gene encodes CDR1 VENAVY and CDR2 YDSYNSRV. CDR3 sequence reads: CATWDKKSGWFKIF. The CDR3 DNA sequence: TGTGCCACCTGGGATAAGAAAAGTGGCTGGTTCAAGATATTT.

There are a few counts of this clone. TCRdb's entry gives the protein of a much larger clone, which mismatches this DNA's translation at residue 7, likely from a read error; the protein reported here is translated from the DNA. The chain recombines TRGV3 with TRGJ1 or TRGJ2. The J gene is absent in TCRdb and was assigned here via DNA matching to germline. The CDR3 spans 14 residues. Germline CDR1 VTNTFY, CDR2 YDVSTARD (reference sequence). The trim removed 1 base at V and 6 bases at J, leaving 9 bases unmatched. This chain's CDR3 is CATWDSSGGYKKLF. The CDR3 coding sequence is TGTGCCACCTGGGACAGTTCGGGGGGTTATAAGAAACTCTTT.

This clone was counted at least ten times. The TCRdb protein comes from a much larger clone and disagrees with this DNA's translation at residue 3, likely due to a read error; the protein given here is derived from the DNA. J is TRGJ1 or TRGJ2 and V is TRGV4. Germline V gene lookup returns CDR1 EGSTGY and CDR2 YDSYTSSV. CDR3 length: 9 residues. With 11 bases clipped from V and 10 bases from J, the junction kept 8 bases outside the gene matches. The CDR3 reads CARVCKKLF. The CDR3 DNA is TGTGCCAGGGTTTGCAAGAAACTCTTT.

The table lists this clone with many counts. For this DNA, TCRdb reports the protein of a much larger clone, which diverges at residue 10, most likely from a read error; the protein presented here is translated directly from the DNA. J is TRGJP and V is TRGV9. From germline, CDR1 is GITISATS and CDR2 ISYDGTV (reference sequence). This CDR3 has 15 amino acids. The chain's CDR3 is CALWVEELGRKIKVF. CDR3 DNA: TGTGCCTTGTGGGTCGAAGAGTTGGGCAGAAAAATCAAGGTATTT.

This clone was detected ten times or more. TCRdb attributes to this sequence the protein of a much larger clone, which differs from the DNA translation at residue 7; a read error is likely, and the protein displayed is translated from the DNA. The CDR3 bases are TGTGCCACCTGGGACTACGGGTATTATAAGAAACTCTTT. It translates to CATWDYGYYKKLF. The rearrangement uses TRGV3 and TRGJ1 or TRGJ2. Germline V lookup: CDR1 VTNTFY, CDR2 YDVSTARD (reference sequence). The CDR3 is 13 amino acids. Trimming at V came to 3 bases and at J to 4 bases, leaving 6 bases not matched to a gene.

In this sample, this clone turned up a few times. The mismatch at residue 10 between this DNA's translation and the TCRdb protein of a much larger clone likely reflects a read error; the protein shown is translated from the DNA. The V and J genes are TRGV3 and TRGJ1 or TRGJ2. TCRdb is silent on the J gene; assignment here came from matching the DNA to germline. V dropped 0 bases and J dropped 8; count of bases not matched to a gene: 10. Germline CDR1 VTNTFY, CDR2 YDVSTARD (reference sequence). The CDR3 totals 14 residues. In DNA, the CDR3 is TGTGCCACCTGGGACAGGCCGGTATATCATAAGAAACTCTTT. Its protein product is CATWDRPVYHKKLF.

This clone occurred a few times. A far bigger clonotype differs at one base, so this is likely a read error. This sample also contains other DNA sequences that code for the same CDR3. CDR3 protein: CALWEVTLQELGKKIKVF. CDR3 in DNA: TGTGCCTTATGGGAGGTTACACTTCAAGAGTTGGGCAAAAAAATCAAGGTATTT. The V and J genes are TRGV9 and TRGJP. Assignment of the J gene here rests on matching the DNA to germline, because TCRdb gives none. CDR1 is GITISATS, CDR2 ISYDGTV, per germline (reference sequence). The CDR3 spans 18 residues.

Regarding this clone: A far larger clone is one nucleotide away, so this likely arose from a read error. The chain employs TRGV8 and TRGJ1 or TRGJ2. The J gene, left out of TCRdb, was set here by checking the DNA against germline. Losses at the gene ends were 7 bases for V and 10 bases for J; bases not matched to a gene: 10. Germline CDR1 reads VENAVY; CDR2 reads YDSYNSRV. This CDR3 is 11 amino acids long. DNA of the CDR3: TGTGCCACCTGCTGGGGTTACAAGAAACTCTTT. As protein: CATCWGYKKLF.

For this clone: The translation of this DNA and the TCRdb protein of a much larger clone differ at residue 10, probably owing to a read error; the protein shown here is translated from the DNA. The chain links TRGV2 to TRGJ1 or TRGJ2. Germline matching of the DNA provided the J gene here, since TCRdb leaves it blank. The CDR3 is 13 residues long. Germline loops: CDR1 EGSNGY, CDR2 YDSYNSKV. V shed 0 bases and J 11 bases; nucleotides not matched to a gene: 10. The CDR3 loop is CATWDGKGDEKLF. The CDR3 DNA follows: TGTGCCACCTGGGACGGGAAGGGCGATGAGAAACTCTTT.

Turning to this clone: The protein given by TCRdb reflects a much larger clone and differs at residue 9 from this DNA's translation, likely from a read error; the protein shown is the DNA's translation. This chain links TRGV9 with TRGJP1. TCRdb is silent on the J gene; assignment here came from matching the DNA to germline. The CDR3 runs 13 residues. From germline, CDR1 is GITISATS and CDR2 ISYDGTV (reference sequence). The CDR3 DNA is TGTGCCTTGTGGGAGGTCTCTGGTCGGTTCAAGATATTT. Amino acids: CALWEVSGRFKIF.

This clone was seen repeatedly, ten times or more. TCRdb pairs this DNA with a much larger clone's protein that differs at residue 10, likely a read error; the protein shown was translated from the DNA. The V and J genes are TRGV9 and TRGJP. No J gene was available from TCRdb, and it was assigned here by a germline match of the DNA. The germline gives CDR1 GITISATS, CDR2 ISYDGTV (reference sequence). The CDR3 is made up of 17 amino acids. For the CDR3, the DNA is TGTGCCTTGTGGGAGGTGATTCAAGAGTCGGGCAAAAAAATCAAGGTATTT. It encodes CALWEVIQESGKKIKVF.

The sample holds many counts of this clone. This likely stems from a read error, as it lies one base from a far larger clone. In the same sample, other DNA sequences code for this CDR3. The chain uses TRGV9 and TRGJP. CDR1 and CDR2 from the germline V gene are GITISATS and ISYDGTV (reference sequence). This CDR3 is built from 16 residues. CDR3 DNA sequence: TGCGCCTTGTGGGAGGTGAATTCGGTGGGCAAAAAAATCAAGGTATTT. Translation: CALWEVNSVGKKIKVF.

This clone has a handful of counts. TCRdb's protein for this DNA is that of a much larger clone and differs from the translation at residue 16, likely a read error; the protein shown is the DNA translation. The V gene is given as TRGV9, and no J gene call is available. This CDR3 has 18 residues. CDR1 GITISATS and CDR2 ISYDGTV come from the germline V gene (reference sequence). The CDR3 sequence is CALWEPPSKELGKKIRVF. The CDR3 coding sequence is TGTGCCTTGTGGGAGCCCCCCTCCAAGGAGTTGGGCAAAAAAATCAGGGTATTT.

Comments on this clone: This probably arose from a read error, given a far larger clone one base away. In DNA form, the CDR3 reads TGTGCTACCTGGGATAAGGATAAGAAACTCTTT. It codes for CATWDKDKKLF. The J gene is TRGJ1 or TRGJ2, the V gene TRGV4. This CDR3 comprises 11 residues. CDR1 is EGSTGY, CDR2 YDSYTSSV, per germline.

The sample holds many counts of this clone. The chain combines TRGV3 with TRGJP2. Germline CDR1 and CDR2: VTNTFY and YDVSTARD (reference sequence). The CDR3 consists of 16 residues. Trimming at V came to 0 bases and at J to 3 bases, leaving 7 bases not matched to a gene. The CDR3 protein is CATWDRLVGSDWIKTF. CDR3 DNA: TGTGCCACCTGGGACAGGCTGGTGGGTAGTGATTGGATCAAGACGTTT.

This clone is judged medium-sized. Other DNA sequences within the sample encode an identical CDR3. The gene calls are TRGV9 and TRGJ1 or TRGJ2. J gave up 0 bases and V 5 bases, and 1 base lay outside the gene matches. CDR1 is GITISATS, CDR2 ISYDGTV, per germline (reference sequence). The CDR3 runs to 12 residues. CDR3 nucleotides: TGTGCCTTGTGGGTGAATTATTATAAGAAACTCTTT. Protein product: CALWVNYYKKLF.

Points on this clone: The protein TCRdb gives is from a much larger clone and does not agree with this DNA's translation at residue 13, likely a read error; the protein shown here comes from the DNA. This CDR3 reads CALWEAQSIRLGIKIKVF. The CDR3 coding sequence is TGTGCCTTGTGGGAGGCCCAAAGTATAAGGTTGGGCATAAAAATCAAGGTATTT. The chain recombines TRGV9 with TRGJP. Matching the DNA to germline supplied the J gene, which TCRdb does not give. The CDR3 runs to 18 residues. Germline V gene sequence: CDR1 GITISATS, CDR2 ISYDGTV (reference sequence).

This clone was counted only a few times. TCRdb's listed protein matches a much larger clone and diverges from this DNA's translation at residue 10, likely through a read error; the protein shown comes from the DNA. V and J are TRGV2 and TRGJP2. Here the J gene was assigned by germline matching of the DNA, as TCRdb has none. CDR3 length: 13 residues. Germline V gene lookup returns CDR1 EGSNGY and CDR2 YDSYNSKV. The CDR3 DNA is TGTGCCACCTGTCGTCCTGGTGATTGGACCAAGACGTTT. This translates into CATCRPGDWTKTF.

This clone was counted between two and nine times. For this DNA, TCRdb reports the protein of a much larger clone, which diverges at residue 8, most likely from a read error; the protein presented here is translated directly from the DNA. V gene TRGV4 combines with J gene TRGJ1 or TRGJ2. Germline matching of the DNA provided the J gene here, since TCRdb leaves it blank. The junction had 7 bases not matched to a gene; V was cut back by 3 bases and J by 11 bases. The germline V gene encodes CDR1 EGSTGY and CDR2 YDSYTSSV. The CDR3 is made up of 11 amino acids. Here the CDR3 reads CATWDKDEKLF. In nucleotides, the CDR3 is TGTGCCACCTGGGATAAGGATGAGAAACTCTTT.

About this clone itself: TCRdb shows a much larger clone's protein in place of this DNA's translation, and the two differ at residue 5, likely through a read error; the protein shown is translated from the DNA. V gene TRGV9 combines with J gene TRGJ1 or TRGJ2. The J gene comes from matching the DNA to germline here; TCRdb lacks it. V trimming: 5 bases; J trimming: 0 bases; junction bases outside the gene matches: 7. The germline V gene encodes CDR1 GITISATS and CDR2 ISYDGTV (reference sequence). The CDR3 is 14 residues long. The CDR3 loop reads CALWGGKNYYKKLF. CDR3 coding DNA: TGTGCCTTGTGGGGGGGCAAGAATTATTATAAGAAACTCTTT.

There are many counts of this clone. CDR3 region: CATWDGFGKKLF. CDR3 nucleotides: TGTGCCACCTGGGATGGGTTCGGGAAGAAACTCTTT. The chain is built from TRGV4 and TRGJ1 or TRGJ2. TCRdb lists no J gene, so it was determined here by aligning the DNA to germline. The V gene's germline CDR1 is EGSTGY and CDR2 YDSYTSSV. Trimming removed 0 bases from V and 10 bases from J; junction bases left unmatched: 6. This CDR3 spans 12 amino acids.

Ten or more counts support this clone. The chain recombines TRGV4 with TRGJP2. The J gene, left out of TCRdb, was set here by checking the DNA against germline. This CDR3 has 16 residues. The ends lost 0 bases at V and 1 base at J; junction bases unmatched: 5. CDR1 is EGSTGY and CDR2 is YDSYTSSV in the germline V gene. Here the CDR3 reads CATWDGPFSSDWIKTF. DNA of the CDR3: TGTGCCACCTGGGATGGGCCGTTTAGTAGTGATTGGATCAAGACGTTT.

In this sample, this clone turned up a few times. A far larger clone is a single base away, which makes a read error likely. Other DNA sequences of this sample code for an identical CDR3. The V call is TRGV9, the J call TRGJP1. The J gene, left out of TCRdb, was set here by checking the DNA against germline. V trimming: 2 bases; J trimming: 11 bases; junction bases outside the gene matches: 8. The germline V gene has CDR1 GITISATS and CDR2 ISYDGTV (reference sequence). This CDR3 spans 13 amino acids. CDR3 loop: CALWEGPGWFKIF. The CDR3 bases are TGTGCCTTGTGGGAGGGCCCAGGCTGGTTCAAGATATTT.